This T cell receptor beta chain was retrieved from a study of blood T cell repertoires in COVID-19 (dated by TCRdb to about 2020). Describing the broader study: The collaborator samples originated in the United States, Italy and Spain and spanned the acute and convalescent phases of COVID-19. A de-identified subject ID, COVID-19 status, age in years and sex were almost always included in the sample metadata. Deeply sampled blood TCRbeta repertoires from subjects exposed to, actively infected with, or recovered from COVID-19 were included in the dataset. Samples came from the ongoing ImmuneRACE study (first 160 participants) plus 1,254 subjects from 6 global collaborators. The repertoires were released in a freely available public database intended as a resource for research on the immune response to SARS-CoV-2. The prospective study material was composed of cDNA or gDNA derived from T cells, B-cell-depleted T cells, or PBMCs. HLA class I and class II types, where available, came from metadata supplied by the sample provider rather than from assay-based typing.

Whole blood was collected in K2EDTA tubes by collaborating institutions according to the institutions' own protocols. For TCRbeta analysis, collaborators shipped samples as frozen whole blood, isolated PBMCs, or DNA extracted from either of those sample types. Concerning this clone: Its antigen is not yet known. No qualities accompany the bases; no much larger clone lies one base away.

V and J lose 2 bases and 6 bases, and a span of 9 bases separates them. The CDR3 spans 13 residues, from the cysteine through the phenylalanine. Kept here is only the CDR3 DNA, which spans 39 bases and is read in frame from base 1. CDR1 and CDR2 were assigned from the germline V gene (reference sequence) as SGHNT and YYREEE. Points the paper makes about the study in general: Clinical and demographic metadata were provided uncurated, with the amount varying by source and participant.

TCRbeta CDR3 regions were amplified from genomic DNA using the immunoSEQ Assay, a bias-controlled multiplex PCR. On the study's bioinformatics: Nucleated cell counts per sample were estimated from amplification of reference gene primers within the assay. Sequence reads were collapsed and filtered to measure the absolute abundance of every unique TCRbeta CDR3 rearrangement. For each sample, productive Simpson clonality was calculated as the square root of Simpson's diversity index over productive rearrangements. Entries here come from immuneACCESS through TCRdb and include only in-frame sequences with V and J called. Some clones fail to appear in such tables; in the studies checked, an unresolved V gene covers under half of the shortfall, and the cause of the remainder is unknown. V, J and clone size are those of that table, while D and trimming were read from the DNA. In all, the sample holds nearly 45,000 clones, and roughly 88% of those were seen once. Roughly 30% of the sample comes from the top ten.

This clonotype was obtained from a woman of 80 years or more with acute or convalescent COVID-19. This chain is built from TRBV5-4 and TRBJ1-5, with the D segment identity uncertain. Sequencing input: peripheral blood. The CDR3 reads CASSFGEGQPQHF. The sequence in DNA is TGTGCCAGCAGCTTCGGGGAAGGTCAGCCCCAGCATTTT.